This T cell receptor beta chain was recorded in a study of OX40 agonist ivuxolimab in advanced cancers. Study-wide background: In this trial design, patients received ivuxolimab intravenously at 0.01 to 10 mg/kg every 2 weeks. Overall study results and limits: Clonal expansion was seen in CD4+ and CD8+ blood T cells by week 6 at 0.1 to 3.0 mg/kg. Some nonresponders likewise displayed low normalized T-cell clonal expansion. What antigens the expanded peripheral T cells recognized was never established.

The CDR3 consists of 16 residues. Trimming at V came to 2 bases and at J to 1 base, leaving 4 bases not matched to a gene. Germline V CDR1 and CDR2: MNHEY, SVGAGI. Concerning this clone itself: What it binds is not known.

This table comes from immunoSEQ multiplex PCR, and its TCRdb copy is limited to in-frame clones, with some not included. The data show around 90,000 clones, about nine tenths seen once. This clonotype was sampled from an adult with an advanced solid tumor such as melanoma, head and neck, liver or kidney cancer. The specimen comprised CD4+ or CD8+ T cells sorted from blood, sampled in a trial of the OX40 agonist ivuxolimab. V gene TRBV6-5 combines with J gene TRBJ1-1, with TRBD1 matching 10 bases. The DNA for the CDR3 is TGTGCCAGCAGTTACCGGACAGGGGGTGCGAACACTGAAGCTTTCTTT. Translation: CASSYRTGGANTEAFF.